These 10 T cell receptor beta chains share one sample of origin, sequenced in a study of T cell repertoires in cytomegalovirus infection. One entry per CDR3 protein, called by TCRdb with MiXCR from the reads. The sample carries about 51,000 distinct CDR3 sequences, over 15% recorded once. These receptors' targets are unknown. The material was CD8+ T cells from cultured PBMCs, obtained from culture after CMV antigen stimulation. These receptors originate from a human donor in good health (CMV status not recorded). Some clones in this sample may be carry-over from other donors' samples.

The chain has TRBV6-1 and TRBJ2-7, with TRBD1 matching over 9 bases. CDR3 length: 13 amino acids. V dropped 7 bases and J dropped 4; count of bases not matched to a gene: 5. Germline V gene data show CDR1 as MNHNS and CDR2 as SASEGT. The CDR3 reads CASTRQGGYEQYF. Here the CDR3 DNA reads TGTGCCAGCACCCGACAGGGGGGATACGAGCAGTACTTC.

This clonotype was seen a handful of times. This chain links TRBV7-9 with TRBJ2-1, with TRBD2 matching 14 bases. The CDR3 totals 16 residues. The J segment lost 0 bases and the V segment lost 10 bases, leaving 5 bases of the junction unmatched. Germline V gene lookup returns CDR1 SEHNR and CDR2 FQNEAQ (reference sequence). The CDR3 loop reads CATMGLAGVSYNEQFF. The DNA for the CDR3 is TGTGCCACCATGGGACTAGCGGGAGTCTCCTACAATGAGCAGTTCTTC.

The genes are TRBV7-9 and TRBJ2-2; the D is unclear. Germline V gene sequence: CDR1 SEHNR, CDR2 FQNEAQ (reference sequence). The CDR3 extends over 14 amino acids. V gave up 11 bases and J gave up 1 base, with 14 bases separating them. Here the CDR3 DNA reads TGTGCCCCCCTAGTCTTGAGGAACACCGGGGAGCTGTTTTTT. Its protein product is CAPLVLRNTGELFF.

This clonotype turned up a few times. The chain joins TRBV19 to TRBJ2-6, with 7 bases fitting TRBD2. With V trimmed by 8 bases and J by 2 bases, 9 bases remained unmatched. The CDR3 covers 16 residues. The germline V gene has CDR1 LNHDA and CDR2 SQIVND (reference sequence). The CDR3 sequence: CASAPLGGAGANVLTF. The DNA of the CDR3 is TGTGCCAGTGCCCCTTTGGGGGGGGCTGGGGCCAACGTCCTGACTTTC.

The rearrangement uses TRBV9 and TRBJ2-3; 8 bases agree with TRBD2. The CDR3 consists of 15 residues. The germline V gene encodes CDR1 SGDLS and CDR2 YYNGEE. V shed 4 bases and J 3 bases; nucleotides not matched to a gene: 7. DNA for the CDR3: TGTGCCAGCAGCAGGGGCGGGAGGTTAACAGATACGCAGTATTTT. Translation: CASSRGGRLTDTQYF.

This clonotype has more than one count but fewer than ten. J is TRBJ2-7 and V is TRBV6-5, with D perhaps being TRBD1 or TRBD2 (5 bases each). The CDR3 is 15 residues long. Trimming cost V 0 bases and J 3 bases, with 12 bases left between them. Looked up from germline, CDR1 is MNHEY and CDR2 is SVGAGI. The CDR3 DNA reads TGTGCCAGCAGTTACTCGAACCGGGGCAGCTACGAGCAGTACTTC. Translation: CASSYSNRGSYEQYF.

This clonotype was recorded a few times. The chain joins TRBV3-1 to TRBJ1-3; 8 bases are a match to TRBD1. This CDR3 has 17 residues. The germline V gene encodes CDR1 LGHDT and CDR2 YNNKEL (reference sequence). V lost 2 bases to trimming and J lost 0 bases; unmatched junction nucleotides: 6. CDR3 sequence reads: CASSQSDRGDSGNTIYF. DNA for the CDR3: TGTGCCAGCAGCCAATCAGACAGGGGCGACTCTGGAAACACCATATATTTT.

This chain links TRBV7-2 with TRBJ2-7; D perhaps matches TRBD1 (6 bases). The germline V gene has CDR1 SGHTA and CDR2 FQGNSA. The CDR3 runs 15 residues. Between the trimmed V and J ends, which lost 5 bases and 0 bases, there was a span of 14 bases. The CDR3 region has the DNA TGTGCCAGCAGCACACAAACAGGGAGCTCCTACGAGCAGTACTTC. It specifies CASSTQTGSSYEQYF. The variable domain in full, completed from reference TRBV7-2 and TRBJ2-7, reads GAGVSQSPSNKVTEKGKDVELRCDPISGHTALYWYRQSLGQGLEFLIYFQGNSAPDKSGLPSDRFSAERTGGSVSTLTIQRTQQEDSAVYLCASSTQTGSSYEQYFGPGTRLTVT.

The V call is TRBV4-3, the J call TRBJ2-3; the match to TRBD2 covers 12 bases. Trimming cost V 1 base and J 3 bases; bases outside gene matches: 5. CDR1 and CDR2 from the germline V gene are LGHNA and YSLEER. The CDR3 runs to 17 residues. The CDR3 sequence: CASSQVPSGRGTDTQYF. The DNA for the CDR3 is TGCGCCAGCAGCCAAGTTCCTAGCGGGAGGGGTACAGATACGCAGTATTTT.

This clonotype was counted between two and nine times. This chain uses TRBV27 with TRBJ2-3; D uncertain. The germline CDR1 and CDR2 sequences are MNHEY and SMNVEV (reference sequence). Trimming removed 0 bases from V and 2 bases from J, with 6 bases in between. This CDR3 spans 14 amino acids. The CDR3 sequence is CASSLSIDTDTQYF. In nucleotides, the CDR3 is TGTGCCAGCAGTTTATCGATAGACACAGATACGCAGTATTTT.